A selection of T cell receptor beta chains follows, all from one sample in a study of T cell responses to AZD1222 COVID-19 vaccine. Clones were sequenced by immunoSEQ multiplex PCR, and TCRdb holds only the in-frame ones, with some missing. Of 150,000 to 200,000 clones in the sample, approximately 90% are singletons; the top ten hold approximately 0.98%. The sample here was peripheral blood, taken 28 days after the second AZD1222 dose. These receptors were taken from an adult who received the AZD1222 COVID-19 vaccine. The CDR3 runs from the conserved cysteine through the conserved F or W. D genes are given only for firm matches. Size is omitted from some rows. Given values are once, few, many or a class for expanded clones.

size: .; V: TRBV12-3/TRBV12-4; D: .; J: TRBJ1-2; CDR3: CASSSPGNYGYTF; DNA: TGTGCCAGCAGTTCACCGGGGAACTATGGCTACACCTTC
size: .; V: TRBV2; D: .; J: TRBJ2-1; CDR3: CASRASINNEQFF; DNA: TGTGCCAGCAGGGCTTCCATAAACAATGAGCAGTTCTTC
size: .; V: TRBV10-2; D: .; J: TRBJ1-6; CDR3: CASNDEEWFSPLHF; DNA: TGCGCCAGCAATGATGAGGAGTGGTTCTCACCCCTCCACTTT
size: .; V: TRBV18; D: .; J: TRBJ1-2; CDR3: CASSPARANYGYTF; DNA: TGTGCCAGCTCACCGGCCAGAGCTAACTATGGCTACACCTTC
size: .; V: TRBV5-6; D: .; J: TRBJ1-6; CDR3: CASSSGPAGSPLHF; DNA: TGTGCCAGCAGCTCGGGCCCAGCCGGTTCACCCCTCCACTTT
size: .; V: TRBV19; D: .; J: TRBJ2-7; CDR3: CASSSPGQRSNEQYF; DNA: TGTGCCAGTAGCAGTCCGGGACAACGATCTAACGAGCAGTACTTC
size: once; V: TRBV3-1/TRBV3-2; D: .; J: TRBJ1-1; CDR3: CASSHTLNTEAFF; DNA: TGTGCCAGCAGCCACACCCTTAACACTGAAGCTTTCTTT
size: .; V: TRBV19; D: TRBD2; J: TRBJ2-2; CDR3: CASTLGLAGGNTGELFF; DNA: TGTGCCAGTACCCTGGGGCTAGCGGGGGGGAACACCGGGGAGCTGTTTTTT
size: .; V: TRBV27; D: .; J: TRBJ1-6; CDR3: CASSFGNNSPLHF; DNA: TGTGCCAGCAGTTTTGGTAATAATTCACCCCTCCACTTT
size: .; V: TRBV15; D: .; J: TRBJ1-2; CDR3: CATSKDGPNYGYTF; DNA: TGTGCCACCAGCAAGGACGGCCCTAACTATGGCTACACCTTC
size: few; V: TRBV19; D: TRBD1; J: TRBJ1-4; CDR3: CASSITARGLNNEKLFF; DNA: TGTGCCAGTAGTATAACGGCCAGGGGGCTTAATAATGAAAAACTGTTTTTT
size: .; V: TRBV7-8; D: TRBD1; J: TRBJ2-7; CDR3: CASSPWTGGGYEQYF; DNA: TGTGCCAGCAGCCCGTGGACAGGGGGTGGGTACGAGCAGTACTTC
size: .; V: TRBV2; D: TRBD2; J: TRBJ2-3; CDR3: CASSLTSGGDTQYF; DNA: TGTGCCAGCAGTTTGACTAGCGGGGGAGATACGCAGTATTTT
size: .; V: TRBV7-9; D: .; J: TRBJ1-4; CDR3: CASSFQGREKLFF; DNA: TGTGCCAGCAGCTTTCAGGGAAGAGAAAAACTGTTTTTT
size: once; V: TRBV5-4; D: TRBD2; J: TRBJ2-1; CDR3: CASSFPTGGPRNEQFF; DNA: TGTGCCAGCAGCTTTCCTACGGGGGGGCCGAGGAATGAGCAGTTCTTC
size: .; V: TRBV5-5; D: .; J: TRBJ1-5; CDR3: CASSPGGLGQPQHF; DNA: TGTGCCAGCAGCCCCGGGGGTTTAGGGCAGCCCCAGCATTTT
size: few; V: TRBV2; D: .; J: TRBJ2-7; CDR3: CASSEGPRDTTYEQYF; DNA: TGTGCCAGCAGTGAAGGACCACGGGACACAACCTACGAGCAGTACTTC
size: .; V: TRBV10-3; D: TRBD1; J: TRBJ2-2; CDR3: CATRDRVGANTGELFF; DNA: TGTGCCACTCGGGACAGGGTGGGAGCGAACACCGGGGAGCTGTTTTTT
size: .; V: TRBV24-1; D: .; J: TRBJ1-3; CDR3: CATSDSPLKLNTIYF; DNA: TGTGCCACCAGTGATTCGCCCTTAAAGTTAAACACCATATATTTT
size: .; V: TRBV18; D: .; J: TRBJ1-2; CDR3: CASSPEGANYGYTF; DNA: TGTGCCAGCTCACCCGAGGGGGCTAACTATGGCTACACCTTC
size: .; V: TRBV5-1; D: TRBD1; J: TRBJ1-2; CDR3: CASSLVQGDDGYTF; DNA: TGCGCCAGCAGCTTAGTACAGGGGGACGATGGCTACACCTTC
size: .; V: TRBV27; D: .; J: TRBJ2-7; CDR3: CASSLQGPYEQYF; DNA: TGTGCCAGCAGTTTACAGGGACCCTACGAGCAGTACTTC
size: .; V: TRBV5-6; D: .; J: TRBJ1-2; CDR3: CASSSRGGDYGYTF; DNA: TGTGCCAGCAGCTCCAGGGGTGGAGACTATGGCTACACCTTC
size: .; V: TRBV19; D: TRBD1; J: TRBJ2-1; CDR3: CASSRRDRGNEQFF; DNA: TGTGCCAGTTCCCGCCGAGACAGGGGCAATGAGCAGTTCTTC
size: .; V: TRBV6-1; D: .; J: TRBJ2-3; CDR3: CASSGRIGTDTQYF; DNA: TGTGCCAGCAGTGGGAGGATCGGCACAGATACGCAGTATTTT
size: .; V: TRBV3-1/TRBV3-2; D: TRBD2; J: TRBJ2-2; CDR3: CAVTSGGNTGELFF; DNA: TGTGCAGTGACTAGCGGGGGGAACACCGGGGAGCTGTTTTTT
size: .; V: TRBV7-9; D: .; J: TRBJ1-4; CDR3: CASSDYEKLFF; DNA: TGTGCCAGCAGCGATTACGAAAAACTGTTTTTT
size: .; V: TRBV19; D: .; J: TRBJ1-2; CDR3: CASSIWAESYYGYTF; DNA: TGTGCCAGTAGTATATGGGCGGAAAGCTACTATGGCTACACCTTC
size: .; V: TRBV9; D: .; J: TRBJ2-5; CDR3: CASSVEGSEETQYF; DNA: TGTGCCAGCAGCGTAGAAGGGTCTGAAGAGACCCAGTACTTC
size: once; V: TRBV18; D: .; J: TRBJ1-1; CDR3: CASSPGEGNTEAFF; DNA: TGTGCCAGCTCGCCAGGGGAGGGGAATACTGAAGCTTTCTTT
size: .; V: TRBV29-1; D: TRBD1; J: TRBJ2-7; CDR3: CSVEDRGRGRPYEQYF; DNA: TGCAGCGTTGAAGATCGGGGCAGGGGGCGGCCCTACGAGCAGTACTTC
size: .; V: TRBV7-9; D: .; J: TRBJ1-4; CDR3: CASSLGVGEKLFF; DNA: TGTGCCAGCAGCTTAGGGGTGGGGGAAAAACTGTTTTTT
size: .; V: TRBV5-6; D: TRBD1; J: TRBJ1-6; CDR3: CASSLRQGETYNSPLHF; DNA: TGTGCCAGCAGCTTGAGACAGGGGGAAACCTATAATTCACCCCTCCACTTT
size: .; V: TRBV30; D: TRBD1; J: TRBJ1-1; CDR3: CAWSVQQGYTEAFF; DNA: TGTGCCTGGAGTGTACAACAGGGGTACACTGAAGCTTTCTTT
size: .; V: TRBV9; D: TRBD1; J: TRBJ2-7; CDR3: CASSANRGSYEQYF; DNA: TGTGCCAGCAGTGCGAACAGGGGCTCCTACGAGCAGTACTTC
size: once; V: TRBV6-5; D: .; J: TRBJ2-1; CDR3: CASSYIVDNEQFF; DNA: TGTGCCAGCAGTTACATCGTAGACAATGAGCAGTTCTTC
size: .; V: TRBV5-1; D: TRBD1; J: TRBJ1-2; CDR3: CASSPGGYYGYTF; DNA: TGCGCCAGCAGCCCAGGGGGCTACTATGGCTACACCTTC
size: .; V: TRBV2; D: .; J: TRBJ1-3; CDR3: CASRLTEDPLSGYF; DNA: TGTGCCAGCAGGTTGACCGAGGACCCGCTTTCGGGGTATTTT
size: .; V: TRBV7-9; D: .; J: TRBJ2-1; CDR3: CASSPNTGENEQFF; DNA: TGTGCCAGCAGCCCGAACACCGGGGAAAATGAGCAGTTCTTC
size: .; V: TRBV23-1; D: .; J: TRBJ1-2; CDR3: CASSQYNPKDYGYTF; DNA: TGCGCCAGCAGTCAATATAATCCTAAGGACTATGGCTACACCTTC
size: .; V: TRBV10-1; D: TRBD1; J: TRBJ1-6; CDR3: CASSGQGSHSPLHF; DNA: TGCGCCAGCAGTGGACAGGGCAGCCATTCACCCCTCCACTTT
size: .; V: TRBV6-5; D: .; J: TRBJ1-5; CDR3: CASRGEMGHQPQHF; DNA: TGTGCCAGCAGGGGAGAAATGGGGCATCAGCCCCAGCATTTT
size: .; V: TRBV15; D: .; J: TRBJ1-2; CDR3: CATSRALGRGGYGYTF; DNA: TGTGCCACCAGCAGAGCCCTGGGCAGGGGCGGATATGGCTACACCTTC
size: .; V: TRBV6-5; D: .; J: TRBJ1-6; CDR3: CASSYSNQGHSPLHF; DNA: TGTGCCAGCAGTTACTCGAACCAGGGACATTCACCCCTCCACTTT
size: few; V: TRBV10-1; D: .; J: TRBJ1-5; CDR3: CASSETGNQPQHF; DNA: TGCGCCAGCAGTGAGACGGGCAATCAGCCCCAGCATTTT
size: .; V: TRBV13; D: TRBD1; J: TRBJ1-2; CDR3: CASSLGQGLGGYTF; DNA: TGTGCCAGCAGCCTGGGACAGGGGCTGGGGGGCTACACCTTC
size: .; V: TRBV27; D: .; J: TRBJ1-2; CDR3: CASRKDSNYGYTF; DNA: TGTGCCAGCAGAAAAGACAGCAACTATGGCTACACCTTC
size: .; V: TRBV12-3/TRBV12-4; D: .; J: TRBJ1-4; CDR3: CASSLGNEKLFF; DNA: TGTGCCAGCAGTTTGGGAAATGAAAAACTGTTTTTT
size: .; V: TRBV9; D: .; J: TRBJ2-3; CDR3: CASSVGTLRTDTQYF; DNA: TGTGCCAGCAGCGTGGGGACGCTACGCACAGATACGCAGTATTTT
size: .; V: TRBV7-8; D: TRBD1; J: TRBJ2-1; CDR3: CASSFGQGLNEQFF; DNA: TGTGCCAGCAGCTTCGGACAGGGGTTAAATGAGCAGTTCTTC
size: .; V: TRBV18; D: TRBD1; J: TRBJ1-1; CDR3: CASSRGQLSNTEAFF; DNA: TGTGCCAGCTCCCGGGGACAGCTGTCGAACACTGAAGCTTTCTTT
size: .; V: TRBV7-6; D: TRBD1; J: TRBJ2-2; CDR3: CASSTSDAGGITGELFF; DNA: TGTGCCAGCAGCACATCAGACGCAGGGGGCATAACCGGGGAGCTGTTTTTT